Below, 27 T cell receptor beta chains from the same sample are listed, as sequenced in a study of CXCR3-negative and CXCR3-positive naive CD8 T cells. It was by 5' RACE with UMI labels that the TRB cDNA libraries were prepared. TCRdb reanalyzed the 5' RACE reads and collapses them to one entry per CDR3 protein, without DNA. In total, the table holds some 28,000 distinct CDR3 sequences. The sequenced sample consisted of memory CD8+ T cells from blood. The origin of the receptors is a human donor in good health. Some clones in this sample may be carry-over from other donors' samples.

The CDR3 sequence is CASSLGVYEQFF. This chain links TRBV28 with TRBJ2-1. CDR3 size: 12 residues. In germline, CDR1 is MDHEN, CDR2 SYDVKM.

The rearrangement joins TRBV6-2 or TRBV6-3 to TRBJ2-1; TCRdb lists TRBD2, though no DNA is available to test this call. Germline CDR1 reads MNHEY; CDR2 reads SVGEGT. CDR3 size: 19 residues. CDR3 sequence reads: CASSPLGSSGVGSYNEQFF.

The rearrangement uses TRBV7-9 and TRBJ2-1; TCRdb gives TRBD1 as the D gene, but with no DNA this cannot be confirmed. The CDR3 runs to 14 residues. CDR1 SEHNR and CDR2 FQNEAQ come from the germline V gene (reference sequence). The CDR3 here is CASSAQAAVGEQFF.

The gene calls are TRBV6-1 and TRBJ1-4. CDR3 size: 12 residues. Germline V gene data show CDR1 as MNHNS and CDR2 as SASEGT. The CDR3 sequence is CASSDGNEKLFF.

The rearrangement joins TRBV4-2 to TRBJ1-1; as DNA is missing, the TRBD1 call by TCRdb cannot be tested. Germline V gene sequence: CDR1 LGHNA, CDR2 YNFKEQ. The CDR3 runs to 16 residues. CDR3 protein: CASRPPAPTRDTEAFF.

The chain combines TRBV3-1 with TRBJ1-2. Germline V lookup: CDR1 LGHDT, CDR2 YNNKEL (reference sequence). This CDR3 region has 15 residues. The CDR3 protein is CASSSLGNKNYGYTF.

This chain joins TRBV15 and TRBJ2-7; TCRdb outputs TRBD2, but without DNA this stays unchecked. The CDR3 has 13 residues. Looked up from germline, CDR1 is LNHNV and CDR2 is YYDKDF (reference sequence). The CDR3 sequence: CATSEPRRYEQYF.

The chain uses TRBV7-3 and TRBJ2-3; TCRdb's D call, TRBD1, is unchecked because there is no DNA. In germline, CDR1 is SGHTA, CDR2 FQGTGA. This CDR3 comprises 18 residues. The CDR3 reads CASSVTVEGARVTDTQYF.

The J gene is TRBJ2-5, the V gene TRBV12-3 or TRBV12-4. The CDR3 has 13 amino acids. The CDR3 here is CASSLPERETQYF.

The gene calls are TRBV14 and TRBJ1-2; TCRdb indicates TRBD1, and absent DNA this call remains unverified. From germline, CDR1 is SGHDN and CDR2 FVKESK. The CDR3 covers 15 residues. CDR3 region: CASSTGTGWAYGYTF.

This chain links TRBV4-1 with TRBJ2-3; TCRdb reports TRBD2, a call that lacks DNA to check it against. This CDR3 comprises 18 residues. Germline CDR1 and CDR2: MGHRA and YSYEKL. CDR3 sequence: CASSHRAEGGGQADTQYF.

The V and J genes are TRBV29-1 and TRBJ2-1; TCRdb returns TRBD1, unconfirmable since there is no DNA. CDR3 size: 17 residues. In germline, CDR1 is SQVTM, CDR2 ANQGSEA. The CDR3 sequence: CSVESLSPEGTHNEQFF.

The chain couples TRBV29-1 to TRBJ2-7; TCRdb lists TRBD1, though no DNA is available to test this call. This CDR3 region has 13 residues. The germline CDR1 and CDR2 sequences are SQVTM and ANQGSEA. CDR3 region: CSVETGSPYEQYF.

The chain combines TRBV4-2 with TRBJ2-1; no DNA is available, so the TRBD2 call from TCRdb remains unchecked. The CDR3 has 18 residues. Germline lookup yields CDR1 LGHNA and CDR2 YNFKEQ. The CDR3 loop reads CASSQVPPASGKNNEQFF.

The chain has TRBV25-1 and TRBJ2-4. This CDR3 comprises 13 residues. Looked up from germline, CDR1 is MGHDK and CDR2 is SYGVNS. The CDR3 sequence: CAIWRMAENIQYF. The full variable domain, completed using reference TRBV25-1 and TRBJ2-4, is EADIYQTPRYLVIGTGKKITLECSQTMGHDKMYWYQQDPGMELHLIHYSYGVNSTEKGDLSSESTVSRIRTEHFPLTLESARPSHTSQYLCAIWRMAENIQYFGAGTRLSVL.

This clonotype shows up as medium-sized by frequency. This chain uses TRBV7-3 with TRBJ2-7; the D call from TCRdb, TRBD1, cannot be confirmed without DNA. CDR1 is SGHTA and CDR2 is FQGTGA in the germline V gene. The CDR3 totals 15 residues. This CDR3 is CASSLMLGGTYEQYF. Full variable domain (rest looked up from reference TRBV7-3 and TRBJ2-7): GAGVSQTPSNKVTEKGKYVELRCDPISGHTALYWYRQSLGQGPEFLIYFQGTGAADDSGLPNDRFFAVRPEGSVSTLKIQRTERGDSAVYLCASSLMLGGTYEQYFGPGTRLTVT.

This chain links TRBV7-9 with TRBJ1-1; the D call of TRBD1 rests on TCRdb alone, since no DNA is present to check it. This CDR3 is 14 amino acids long. Per germline, CDR1 SEHNR and CDR2 FQNEAQ (reference sequence). CDR3 in amino acids: CASSLQGLNTEAFF.

According to its frequency, this clonotype is medium-sized. This chain connects TRBV2 to TRBJ2-4; TCRdb outputs TRBD1, but without DNA this stays unchecked. Germline lookup yields CDR1 SNHLY and CDR2 FYNNEI. CDR3 size: 16 residues. The CDR3 reads CASSEALRGDKNIQYF.

The chain couples TRBV7-9 to TRBJ2-3; TCRdb's assignment of TRBD1 cannot be checked, as there is no DNA. Germline CDR1 reads SEHNR; CDR2 reads FQNEAQ (reference sequence). CDR3 size: 15 residues. The CDR3 sequence: CASSSGRQDRDTQYF.

CDR3: CSVRKAQQGYEQYF. This chain connects TRBV29-1 to TRBJ2-7; as DNA is missing, the TRBD1 call by TCRdb cannot be tested. The germline V gene has CDR1 SQVTM and CDR2 ANQGSEA. The CDR3 sequence is 14 residues long.

This sequence joins TRBV5-6 and TRBJ2-7. This CDR3 contains 12 residues. Germline loops: CDR1 SGHDT, CDR2 YYEEEE. The CDR3 is CASSPQFYEQYF.

This chain connects TRBV4-2 to TRBJ2-3; TCRdb indicates TRBD2, and absent DNA this call remains unverified. The germline CDR1 and CDR2 sequences are LGHNA and YNFKEQ. This CDR3 has 20 residues. The CDR3 reads CASSQAFGTSGGAGPDTQYF.

This clonotype is called medium-sized (0.01 to 0.1%) based on its frequency. V and J are TRBV7-7 and TRBJ2-1. The germline gives CDR1 SSHAT, CDR2 FNYEAQ (reference sequence). The CDR3 loop spans 16 amino acids. CDR3 sequence: CASSPDLTGLYNEQFF.

J is TRBJ2-2 and V is TRBV20-1. This CDR3 comprises 15 residues. From germline, CDR1 is DFQATT and CDR2 SNEGSKA (reference sequence). The CDR3 loop is CSARDSGLDTGELFF.

This clonotype is classed as medium-sized by frequency. This chain joins TRBV25-1 and TRBJ2-1; as DNA is missing, the TRBD2 call by TCRdb cannot be tested. The CDR3 is 14 amino acids. Germline CDR1 reads MGHDK; CDR2 reads SYGVNS. The chain's CDR3 is CASSVDSPYNEQFF.

V is TRBV29-1 and J is TRBJ2-1; TCRdb gives TRBD2 as the D gene, but with no DNA this cannot be confirmed. The length of the CDR3 is 15 residues. Germline V lookup: CDR1 SQVTM, CDR2 ANQGSEA. The CDR3 here is CSVEVELAGDNEQFF.

This chain uses TRBV28 with TRBJ1-6. Germline V gives CDR1 MDHEN, CDR2 SYDVKM. The CDR3 is 14 residues long. The chain's CDR3 is CASSLVWVNSPLHF.